The 4 T cell receptor beta chains below all came from one sample that was sequenced in a study of blood T cell repertoires in COVID-19. Clones were read by immunoSEQ multiplex PCR, and TCRdb kept only the in-frame ones, dropping some. The data hold roughly 260,000 clones, with more than 75% observed a single time. Material: peripheral blood. Source of these receptors: a woman in her 50s with acute or convalescent COVID-19.

The sample holds one count of this clone. CDR3 DNA sequence: TGCAGCGTTGAAGAGTCCACTCGGGACGAGCAGTACTTC. This sequence encodes CSVEESTRDEQYF. The V gene is TRBV29-1, the J gene TRBJ2-7; no reliable D call. Germline values: CDR1 SQVTM, CDR2 ANQGSEA. V lost 0 bases and J 5 bases, leaving 11 bases between the germline ends. The CDR3 sequence is 13 residues long.

This sequence joins TRBV28 and TRBJ1-2; weak D call: TRBD1 (5 bases). This CDR3 region has 12 residues. The germline V gene has CDR1 MDHEN and CDR2 SYDVKM. The V end lost 2 bases, the J end lost 6 bases, and 7 bases lay between the germline ends. The CDR3 here is CASSLRGHGYTF. The CDR3 DNA sequence: TGTGCCAGCAGTTTAAGGGGTCATGGCTACACCTTC.

The chain combines TRBV15 with TRBJ2-5; D possibly corresponds to TRBD2 (6 bases). Germline values: CDR1 LNHNV, CDR2 YYDKDF (reference sequence). Trimming removed 5 bases from V and 1 base from J, with 8 bases in between. The CDR3 consists of 13 residues. The CDR3 sequence is CATSGGIQETQYF. The CDR3 DNA follows: TGTGCCACCAGCGGCGGGATCCAAGAGACCCAGTACTTC.

The chain uses TRBV6-5 and TRBJ2-3; possible D gene TRBD2, 6 bases. The CDR3 sequence is 14 residues long. V was shortened by 8 bases and J by 3 bases, with 15 bases between the two germline ends. Germline V gives CDR1 MNHEY, CDR2 SVGAGI. CDR3 sequence: CASGSGDGTDTQYF. DNA of the CDR3: TGTGCCAGCGGATCGGGGGATGGGACAGATACGCAGTATTTT.